The T cell receptor (beta chain) described here comes from a study of shared clonotypes between healthy human individuals. Profiling relied on immunoSEQ multiplex PCR, and the TCRdb table lists in-frame clones only, not all of them. The data contain some 2,000,000 clones, roughly 95% of them singletons. With 4 bases removed from V and 6 bases from J, the gap between germline ends came to 11 bases. Per the germline V gene, CDR1 is SGDLS and CDR2 is YYNGEE. This CDR3 spans 13 amino acids. This TCR derives from a man between 18 and 35 years old in good health. What was sequenced was naive CD4+ T cells sorted from blood. The subset was: CD45RA+ positively selected. The V gene is TRBV9, the J gene TRBJ2-1; D unresolved. CDR3 loop: CASSPQWGNEQFF. CDR3 coding DNA: TGTGCCAGCAGCCCCCAGTGGGGCAATGAGCAGTTCTTC.